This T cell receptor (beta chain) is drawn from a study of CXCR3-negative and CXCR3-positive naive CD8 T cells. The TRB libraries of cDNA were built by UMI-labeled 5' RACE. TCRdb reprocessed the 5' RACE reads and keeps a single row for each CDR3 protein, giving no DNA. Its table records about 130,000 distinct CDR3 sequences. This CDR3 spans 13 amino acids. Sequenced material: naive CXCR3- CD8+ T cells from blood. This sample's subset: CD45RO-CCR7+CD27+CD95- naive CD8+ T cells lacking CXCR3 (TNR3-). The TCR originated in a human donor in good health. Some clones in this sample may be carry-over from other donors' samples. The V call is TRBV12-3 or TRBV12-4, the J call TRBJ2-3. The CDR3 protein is CATKAESTDTQYF.